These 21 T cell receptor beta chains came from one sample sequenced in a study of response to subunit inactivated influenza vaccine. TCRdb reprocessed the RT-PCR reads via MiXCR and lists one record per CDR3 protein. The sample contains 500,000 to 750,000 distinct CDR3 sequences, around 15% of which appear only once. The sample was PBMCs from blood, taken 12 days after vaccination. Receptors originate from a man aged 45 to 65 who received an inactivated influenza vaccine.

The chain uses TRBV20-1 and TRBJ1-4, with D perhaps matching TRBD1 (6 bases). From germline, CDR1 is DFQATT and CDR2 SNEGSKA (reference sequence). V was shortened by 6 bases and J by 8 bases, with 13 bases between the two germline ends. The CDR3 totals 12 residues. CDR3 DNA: TGCAGTGCCCGCCAGGGGAGAGAAAAACTGTTTTTT. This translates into CSARQGREKLFF.

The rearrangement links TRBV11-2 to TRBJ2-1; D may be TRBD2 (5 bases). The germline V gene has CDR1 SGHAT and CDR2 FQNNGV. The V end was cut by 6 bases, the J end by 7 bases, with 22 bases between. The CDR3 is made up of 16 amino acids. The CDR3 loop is CASRVLGLSYGNEQFF. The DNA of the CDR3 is TGTGCCAGCAGGGTTCTAGGACTGTCCTATGGGAATGAGCAGTTCTTC.

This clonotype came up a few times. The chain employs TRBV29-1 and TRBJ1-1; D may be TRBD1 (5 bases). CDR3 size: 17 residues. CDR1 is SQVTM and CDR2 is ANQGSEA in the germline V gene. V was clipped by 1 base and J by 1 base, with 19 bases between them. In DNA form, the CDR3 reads TGCAGCGTTGAAGCCGGGGCTTGGGGTCCATCGAACACTGAAGCTTTCTTT. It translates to CSVEAGAWGPSNTEAFF.

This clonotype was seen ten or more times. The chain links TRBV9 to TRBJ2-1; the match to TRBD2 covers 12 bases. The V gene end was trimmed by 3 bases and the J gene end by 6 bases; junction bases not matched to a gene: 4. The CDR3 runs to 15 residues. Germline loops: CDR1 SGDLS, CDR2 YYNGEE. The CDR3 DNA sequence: TGTGCCAGCAGCGCCTTACTAGCGGGAGGCAATGAGCAGTTCTTC. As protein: CASSALLAGGNEQFF.

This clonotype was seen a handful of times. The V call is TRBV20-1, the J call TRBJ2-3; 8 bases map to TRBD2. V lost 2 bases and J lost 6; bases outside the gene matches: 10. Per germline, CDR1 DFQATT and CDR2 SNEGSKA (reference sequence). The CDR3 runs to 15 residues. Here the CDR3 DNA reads TGCAGTGCTAGACCCACTAGCGGACCGTTGGATACGCAGTATTTT. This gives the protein CSARPTSGPLDTQYF.

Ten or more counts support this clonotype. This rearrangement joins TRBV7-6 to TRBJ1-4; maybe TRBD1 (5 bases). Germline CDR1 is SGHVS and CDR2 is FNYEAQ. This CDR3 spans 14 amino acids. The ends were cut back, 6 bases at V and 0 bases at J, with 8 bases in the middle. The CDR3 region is CASSLQATNEKLFF. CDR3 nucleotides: TGTGCCAGCAGTTTACAGGCAACTAATGAAAAACTGTTTTTT.

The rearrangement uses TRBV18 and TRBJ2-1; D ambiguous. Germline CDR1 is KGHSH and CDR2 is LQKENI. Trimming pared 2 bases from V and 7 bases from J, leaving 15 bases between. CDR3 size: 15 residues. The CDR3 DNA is TGTGCCAGCTCACCAGCGCACAGCGATATGAATGAGCAGTTCTTC. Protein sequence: CASSPAHSDMNEQFF.

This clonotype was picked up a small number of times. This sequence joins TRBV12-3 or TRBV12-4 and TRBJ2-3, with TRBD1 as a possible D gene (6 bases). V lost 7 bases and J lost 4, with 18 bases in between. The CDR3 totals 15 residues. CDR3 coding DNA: TGTGCCAGCAACCCTGGAACAGGGAAGGCAGATACGCAGTATTTT. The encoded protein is CASNPGTGKADTQYF.

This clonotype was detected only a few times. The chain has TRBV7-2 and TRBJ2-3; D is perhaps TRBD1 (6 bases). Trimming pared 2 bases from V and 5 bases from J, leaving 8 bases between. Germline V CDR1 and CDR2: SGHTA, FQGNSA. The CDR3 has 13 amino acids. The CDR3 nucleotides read TGTGCCAGCAGCTTAAACAGGGAAGATACGCAGTATTTT. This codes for CASSLNREDTQYF.

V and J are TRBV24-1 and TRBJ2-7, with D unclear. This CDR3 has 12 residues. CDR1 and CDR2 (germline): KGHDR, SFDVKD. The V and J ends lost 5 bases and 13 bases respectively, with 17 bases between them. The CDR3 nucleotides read TGTGCCACCAGTGGCCCGTATGGGGATGTATACTTC. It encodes CATSGPYGDVYF.

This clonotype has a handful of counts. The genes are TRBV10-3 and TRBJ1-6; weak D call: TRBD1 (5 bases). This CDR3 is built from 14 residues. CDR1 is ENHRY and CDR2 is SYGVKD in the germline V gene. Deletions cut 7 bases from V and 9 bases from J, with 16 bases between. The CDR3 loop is CAIKDSSGVSPLHF. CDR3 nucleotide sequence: TGTGCCATCAAAGACAGCTCTGGAGTTTCACCCCTCCACTTT.

The CDR3 DNA follows: TGCGCCAGCAGCTTCCGGACGGGGAGCACCGGGGAGCTGTTTTTT. Translating it yields CASSFRTGSTGELFF. V and J are TRBV5-1 and TRBJ2-2; tentatively, D is TRBD2 (5 bases). The CDR3 is made up of 15 amino acids. Germline CDR1 is SGHRS and CDR2 is YFSETQ. V gave up 2 bases and J gave up 4 bases, with 12 bases separating them.

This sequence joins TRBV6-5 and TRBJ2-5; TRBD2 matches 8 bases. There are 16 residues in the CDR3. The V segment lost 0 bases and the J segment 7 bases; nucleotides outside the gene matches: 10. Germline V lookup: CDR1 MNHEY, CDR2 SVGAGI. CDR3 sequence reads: CASSYSNGGAVGTQYF. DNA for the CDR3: TGTGCCAGCAGTTACTCGAACGGGGGGGCCGTTGGGACCCAGTACTTC.

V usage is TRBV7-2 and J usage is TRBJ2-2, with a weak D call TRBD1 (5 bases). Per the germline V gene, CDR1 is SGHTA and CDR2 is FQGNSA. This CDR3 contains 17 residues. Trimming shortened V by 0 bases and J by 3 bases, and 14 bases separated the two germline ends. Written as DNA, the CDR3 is TGTGCCAGCAGCTTAGCGCATGTCAGGGCGGACACCGGGGAGCTGTTTTTT. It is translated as CASSLAHVRADTGELFF.

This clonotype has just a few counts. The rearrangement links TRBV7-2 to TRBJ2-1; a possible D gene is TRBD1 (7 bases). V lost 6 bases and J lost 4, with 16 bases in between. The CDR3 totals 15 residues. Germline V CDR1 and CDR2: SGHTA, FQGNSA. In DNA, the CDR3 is TGTGCCAGCAGGCCGGAGGGGGCCTTTTACAATGAGCAGTTCTTC. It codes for CASRPEGAFYNEQFF.

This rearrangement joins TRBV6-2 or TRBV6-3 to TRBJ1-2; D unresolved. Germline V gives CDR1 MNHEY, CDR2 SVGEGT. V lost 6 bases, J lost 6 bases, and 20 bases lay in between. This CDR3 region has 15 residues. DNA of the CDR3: TGTGCCAGCAGCCTTGGATTGGTAATGGCTGATGGCTACACCTTC. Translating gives CASSLGLVMADGYTF.

CDR3 region: CASSLGPGIQETQYF. In DNA, the CDR3 is TGTGCCAGCAGCTTAGGGCCGGGTATACAAGAGACCCAGTACTTC. The chain combines TRBV11-2 with TRBJ2-5; D gene uncertain. V was trimmed by 1 base and J by 2 bases, leaving 11 bases between them. The CDR3 length is 15 residues. CDR1 and CDR2 (germline): SGHAT, FQNNGV.

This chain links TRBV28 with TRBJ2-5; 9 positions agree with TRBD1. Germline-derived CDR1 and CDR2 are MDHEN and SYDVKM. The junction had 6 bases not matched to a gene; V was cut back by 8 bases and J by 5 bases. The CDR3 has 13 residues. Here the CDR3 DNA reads TGTGCCAGCTACACAGGGGGCAGGGAGACCCAGTACTTC. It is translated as CASYTGGRETQYF.

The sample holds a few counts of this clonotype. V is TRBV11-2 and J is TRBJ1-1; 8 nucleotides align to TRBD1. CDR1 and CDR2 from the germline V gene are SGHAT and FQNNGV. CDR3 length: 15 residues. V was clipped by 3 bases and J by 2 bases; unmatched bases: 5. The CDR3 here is CASSLGQVPNTEAFF. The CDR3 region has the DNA TGTGCCAGCAGCTTGGGACAGGTTCCTAACACTGAAGCTTTCTTT.

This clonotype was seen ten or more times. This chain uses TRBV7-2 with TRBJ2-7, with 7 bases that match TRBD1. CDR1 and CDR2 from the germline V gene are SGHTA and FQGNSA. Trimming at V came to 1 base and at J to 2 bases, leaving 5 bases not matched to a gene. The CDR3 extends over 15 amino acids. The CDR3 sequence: CASSLGQGRAYEQYF. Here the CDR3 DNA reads TGTGCCAGCAGCTTAGGACAGGGCCGGGCCTACGAGCAGTACTTC.

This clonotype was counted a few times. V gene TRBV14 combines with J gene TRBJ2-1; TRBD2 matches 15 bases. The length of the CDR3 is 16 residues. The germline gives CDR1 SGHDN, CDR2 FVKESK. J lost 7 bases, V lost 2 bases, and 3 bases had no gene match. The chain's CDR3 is CASSQYGTSGRNEQFF. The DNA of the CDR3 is TGTGCCAGCAGCCAATACGGGACTAGCGGGAGGAATGAGCAGTTCTTC.